This TCR beta chain was profiled in a study of blood T cell repertoires in COVID-19. Study information: In each case, the material was cDNA or gDNA derived from T cells, B-cell-depleted T cells, or PBMCs.

The CDR3 sequence is 14 residues long. Trimming took off 3 bases at V and 0 bases at J, with 7 bases between the two ends. Germline V gene sequence: CDR1 SGHDT, CDR2 YYEEEE. The study recruited people aged about 18 to 90 years across approximately 23 US areas. Participant reports of clinical history set cohort assignment. Sequencing used immunoSEQ multiplex PCR; TCRdb keeps in-frame clones, though not all of them. The sample shows around 250,000 clones, over 80% of them seen only once. The chain links TRBV5-6 to TRBJ1-5; tentatively, D is TRBD1 (6 bases). The sequenced sample consisted of PBMCs or T cells enriched from blood (not recorded which). This TCR came from a human donor in a cohort exposed to, infected with or recovered from COVID-19 (not recorded which). The donor label of this sample is uncertain. The CDR3 region has the DNA TGTGCCAGCAGCTCCAGGGGTAGCAATCAGCCCCAGCATTTT. It specifies CASSSRGSNQPQHF.